This T cell receptor (beta chain) was found in a study of stem cell transplantation in POMP-related autoinflammatory disease. At the level of the study: The study hypothesized thymoproteasome defects skew the TRB repertoire via impaired CD8+ selection. Through one year post-transplant, neutrophils and platelets were 100% of graft donor origin. Points from the study as a whole: In patients with PRAID, every analyzed T-cell subset tended to show lower diversity and higher clonality. Fewer unique TRB V-J gene pairings were identified in patients with PRAID.

The V end was cut by 1 base, the J end by 7 bases, with 14 bases between. CDR3 size: 15 residues. Germline assignment: CDR1 SGHRS and CDR2 YFSETQ. About this clone itself: Its antigen remains unidentified.

TCRdb's table, derived via immunoSEQ multiplex PCR, lists solely in-frame clones and lacks some. This repertoire shows some 69,000 clones, under 95% found once; its top ten account for more than 0.55%. The sequencing here drew on CD4+ T cells from PBMCs, taken after stem cell transplantation. The chain links TRBV5-1 to TRBJ1-4, with D perhaps TRBD1 (6 bases). The receptor comes from a human patient with POMP-related autoinflammation and immune dysregulation (PRAID). Some T cells here may be from the graft donor. CDR3 loop: CASSLNQGRREKLFF. The CDR3 DNA sequence: TGCGCCAGCAGCTTGAACCAGGGGAGGCGTGAAAAACTGTTTTTT.